The 13 T cell receptor beta chains listed next were all sequenced from one sample in a study of T cell repertoires in cytomegalovirus infection. TCRdb fed the reads into MiXCR, producing one record per CDR3 protein. The sample consists of hundreds of thousands of distinct CDR3 sequences, 6% to 8% of them appearing once. Sequences were obtained from PBMCs. The receptors here all came from a human donor in good health (CMV status not recorded). Some clones in this sample may be carry-over from other donors' samples.

This clonotype was detected ten times or more. The rearrangement joins TRBV7-9 to TRBJ1-3; D ambiguous. This CDR3 contains 12 residues. CDR1 and CDR2 (germline): SEHNR, FQNEAQ (reference sequence). V lost 2 bases and J 4 bases, leaving 3 bases between the germline ends. CDR3 coding DNA: TGTGCCAGCAGCTTAAGGGGAAACACCATATATTTT. It is translated as CASSLRGNTIYF. The full variable domain, with the rest looked up from reference TRBV7-9 and TRBJ1-3, is DTGVSQNPRHKITKRGQNVTFRCDPISEHNRLYWYRQTLGQGPEFLTYFQNEAQLEKSRLLSDRFSAERPKGSFSTLEIQRTEQGDSAMYLCASSLRGNTIYFGEGSWLTVV.

This clonotype was observed at least ten times. The chain has TRBV7-9 and TRBJ2-2; D ambiguous. This CDR3 is built from 15 residues. Germline-derived CDR1 and CDR2 are SEHNR and FQNEAQ (reference sequence). V shed 5 bases and J shed 6 bases, with 16 bases lying between them. The CDR3 sequence: CASSLTQPVPGELFF. As DNA, the CDR3 is TGTGCCAGCAGCCTAACTCAGCCTGTCCCCGGGGAGCTGTTTTTT. Looking up the rest from reference TRBV7-9 and TRBJ2-2 gives the full variable domain: DTGVSQNPRHKITKRGQNVTFRCDPISEHNRLYWYRQTLGQGPEFLTYFQNEAQLEKSRLLSDRFSAERPKGSFSTLEIQRTEQGDSAMYLCASSLTQPVPGELFFGEGSRLTVL.

This clonotype was observed a few times. The chain is built from TRBV28 and TRBJ2-1; D is unresolved. The V end was cut by 6 bases, the J end by 8 bases, with 11 bases between. Germline V gene data show CDR1 as MDHEN and CDR2 as SYDVKM. CDR3 length: 12 residues. CDR3 DNA sequence: TGTGCCAGCAGATCAACCGGCCATGAGCAGTTCTTC. It translates to CASRSTGHEQFF.

This clonotype occurred many times. The chain uses TRBV7-2 and TRBJ1-5; 10 nucleotides align to TRBD1. CDR1 and CDR2 (germline): SGHTA, FQGNSA. The CDR3 has 16 amino acids. The V gene end was trimmed by 3 bases and the J gene end by 4 bases; junction bases not matched to a gene: 6. CDR3 DNA sequence: TGTGCCAGCAGCTTCCTTGGGACAGGGGAGAATCAGCCCCAGCATTTT. It yields the protein CASSFLGTGENQPQHF.

This clonotype was seen many times. J is TRBJ1-5 and V is TRBV24-1; D perhaps matches TRBD1 (6 bases). CDR1 and CDR2 from the germline V gene are KGHDR and SFDVKD. CDR3 length: 13 amino acids. Trimming took 7 bases from V and 6 from J, leaving 12 bases between them. The DNA of the CDR3 is TGTGCCACCAGCGGGCCAGGGGCTCAGCCCCAGCATTTT. Its protein product is CATSGPGAQPQHF.

This clonotype was recorded at least ten times. V usage is TRBV18 and J usage is TRBJ1-4; a possible D gene is TRBD1 (5 bases). The CDR3 length is 16 residues. Germline V gene sequence: CDR1 KGHSH, CDR2 LQKENI. Between the trimmed V and J ends, which lost 0 bases and 3 bases, there was a span of 11 bases. The CDR3 region is CASSPPVTASNEKLFF. DNA of the CDR3: TGTGCCAGCTCACCACCGGTGACAGCGTCTAATGAAAAACTGTTTTTT.

A note on this clonotype: The conserved closing phenylalanine or tryptophan is absent in this CDR3, likely reflecting a read error. This sequence joins TRBV10-3 and TRBJ2-2; 10 nucleotides line up with TRBD1. Germline V gene data show CDR1 as ENHRY and CDR2 as SYGVKD. This CDR3 spans 17 amino acids. Losses at the gene ends were 7 bases for V and 7 bases for J; bases not matched to a gene: 15. The chain's CDR3 is CAITLGQGIVGGGELFV. CDR3 coding DNA: TGTGCCATCACCCTGGGACAGGGGATCGTCGGCGGCGGGGAGCTGTTTGTT.

In this sample, this clonotype turned up many times. The V and J genes are TRBV7-8 and TRBJ2-1; D is perhaps TRBD2 (7 bases). From germline, CDR1 is SGHVS and CDR2 FQNEAQ. The CDR3 is 15 residues long. Trimming took off 6 bases at V and 7 bases at J, with 19 bases between the two ends. This CDR3 reads CASRLSGGPRNEQFF. The CDR3 nucleotides read TGTGCCAGCAGGCTATCGGGGGGCCCTAGGAATGAGCAGTTCTTC.

The sample holds a few counts of this clonotype. J is TRBJ2-3 and V is TRBV29-1; 8 bases line up with TRBD2. The V gene end was trimmed by 5 bases and the J gene end by 3 bases; junction bases not matched to a gene: 19. The CDR3 totals 18 residues. Per the germline V gene, CDR1 is SQVTM and CDR2 is ANQGSEA. In nucleotides, the CDR3 is TGCAGCGTTTCCTTAGGCGGGGGGAGTAATACGTGGACAGATACGCAGTATTTT. It translates to CSVSLGGGSNTWTDTQYF.

The chain has TRBV7-2 and TRBJ2-7; 10 bases fit TRBD2. The germline gives CDR1 SGHTA, CDR2 FQGNSA. The CDR3 covers 17 residues. The V and J ends lost 5 bases and 2 bases, in that order; junction bases with no gene match: 12. CDR3 in amino acids: CASSPWVSSGGPYEQYF. The CDR3 DNA is TGTGCCAGCAGCCCCTGGGTGTCTAGCGGGGGACCCTACGAGCAGTACTTC. The full variable domain, completed using reference TRBV7-2 and TRBJ2-7, is GAGVSQSPSNKVTEKGKDVELRCDPISGHTALYWYRQSLGQGLEFLIYFQGNSAPDKSGLPSDRFSAERTGGSVSTLTIQRTQQEDSAVYLCASSPWVSSGGPYEQYFGPGTRLTVT.

The chain is built from TRBV20-1 and TRBJ2-2; D assignment may be TRBD1 or TRBD2 (5 bases each). The germline V and J ends were trimmed by 5 bases and 5 bases, with 12 bases remaining between them. Germline values: CDR1 DFQATT, CDR2 SNEGSKA (reference sequence). CDR3 length: 13 residues. CDR3 nucleotide sequence: TGCAGTGCTTTGGGACCAGCGACCGGGGAGCTGTTTTTT. Amino acid sequence: CSALGPATGELFF.

This clonotype was picked up many times. CDR3 in amino acids: CASSPNDGGWGYTF. Written as DNA, the CDR3 is TGCGCCAGCAGCCCAAACGACGGGGGATGGGGCTACACCTTC. The chain has TRBV5-1 and TRBJ1-2, with D possibly TRBD1 on 5 matching bases. The CDR3 consists of 14 residues. V was clipped by 4 bases and J by 8 bases, with 18 bases between them. Germline CDR1 and CDR2: SGHRS and YFSETQ.

This clonotype has a count of ten or more. This chain links TRBV29-1 with TRBJ1-4, with a tentative D call TRBD1 (5 bases). CDR1 is SQVTM, CDR2 ANQGSEA, per germline. Trimming left V 4 bases short and J 2 bases short, with 11 bases between. This CDR3 contains 14 residues. DNA of the CDR3: TGCAGCGTTGGGGCGAGACAGACTAATGAAAAACTGTTTTTT. Its protein product is CSVGARQTNEKLFF.